This T cell receptor beta chain was obtained from a study of T cell responses to AZD1222 COVID-19 vaccine. Sequencing used immunoSEQ multiplex PCR; TCRdb keeps in-frame clones, though not all of them. In the table there are nearly 80,000 clones, 80% of which are singletons. Notes on the study in general: Baseline seropositivity occurred in only a handful of AZD1222 recipients.

This clone was detected only a few times. As yet, its antigen is unknown. The trim removed 0 bases at V and 6 bases at J, leaving 8 bases unmatched. The CDR3 has 16 amino acids. CDR1 is SGHNT and CDR2 is YYREEE in the germline V gene (reference sequence). This specimen consisted of peripheral blood, obtained on day 0 of AZD1222 vaccination. The chain recombines TRBV5-4 with TRBJ2-2, with TRBD1 matching over 7 bases. The sequence came from an adult in good health. This chain's CDR3 is CASSLATGVRSGELFF. The CDR3 region has the DNA TGTGCCAGCAGCTTGGCCACAGGGGTAAGATCCGGGGAGCTGTTTTTT.